Listed here are 25 T cell receptor beta chains from one sample, sequenced in a study of blood T cell repertoires in COVID-19. The repertoire was sequenced with immunoSEQ multiplex PCR; TCRdb's copy has only in-frame clones and lacks some. The sample has roughly 160,000 clones; about 74% are singletons. The sequenced sample consisted of peripheral blood. These TCRs come from an elderly woman with acute or convalescent COVID-19.

The DNA of the CDR3 is TGCGCCAGCACCTACGGGACAGGGGTTTCCTCCTACGAGCAGTACTTC. The encoded protein is CASTYGTGVSSYEQYF. The rearrangement links TRBV5-1 to TRBJ2-7; 10 nucleotides line up with TRBD1. V was clipped by 6 bases and J by 0 bases; unmatched bases: 9. Germline values: CDR1 SGHRS, CDR2 YFSETQ. This CDR3 is 16 amino acids long.

V and J are TRBV19 and TRBJ2-7, with TRBD2 identical over 8 bases. Germline V gene sequence: CDR1 LNHDA, CDR2 SQIVND (reference sequence). V was pared by 6 bases and J by 2 bases, with 12 bases of the junction left unmatched. The CDR3 loop spans 16 amino acids. The CDR3 DNA reads TGTGCCAGTAGCGGGGGGGAGCAGGGCGAACCCTACGAGCAGTACTTC. Encoded protein: CASSGGEQGEPYEQYF.

The chain has TRBV6-4 and TRBJ1-1, with D tentatively TRBD1 (6 bases). The CDR3 totals 15 residues. The germline V and J ends were trimmed by 4 bases and 4 bases, with 16 bases remaining between them. Germline-derived CDR1 and CDR2 are MRHNA and SNTAGT. CDR3 bases: TGTGCCAGCAGTGCATCTACAGGGTTCGGCACTGAAGCTTTCTTT. Translation gives CASSASTGFGTEAFF.

This chain connects TRBV29-1 to TRBJ1-1, with a tentative D call TRBD1 (6 bases). V was trimmed by 7 bases and J by 5 bases, leaving 11 bases between them. This CDR3 has 11 amino acids. Germline values: CDR1 SQVTM, CDR2 ANQGSEA. The CDR3 loop reads CSAEGGTEAFF. The CDR3 DNA reads as TGCAGCGCAGAGGGGGGGACTGAAGCTTTCTTT. The whole variable domain, filled in from reference TRBV29-1 and TRBJ1-1, reads SAVISQKPSRDICQRGTSLTIQCQVDSQVTMMFWYRQQPGQSLTLIATANQGSEATYESGFVIDKFPISRPNLTFSTLTVSNMSPEDSSIYLCSAEGGTEAFFGQGTRLTVV.

The rearrangement uses TRBV2 and TRBJ1-1; no clear D gene. This CDR3 has 15 amino acids. CDR1 and CDR2 (germline): SNHLY, FYNNEI. Trimming removed 3 bases from V and 4 bases from J, with 15 bases in between. The CDR3 DNA follows: TGTGCCAGCAGTGAGTTGATCGGGGAAGGCACTGAAGCTTTCTTT. It specifies CASSELIGEGTEAFF. Together with reference TRBV2 and TRBJ1-1, the CDR3 gives the full variable domain: EPEVTQTPSHQVTQMGQEVILRCVPISNHLYFYWYRQILGQKVEFLVSFYNNEISEKSEIFDDQFSVERPDGSNFTLKIRSTKLEDSAMYFCASSELIGEGTEAFFGQGTRLTVV.

This clone was observed a handful of times. The chain has TRBV30 and TRBJ2-5; D is unresolved. Trimming left V 3 bases short and J 0 bases short, with 8 bases between. The CDR3 is 13 residues long. Germline V gene data show CDR1 as GTSNPN and CDR2 as SVGIG (reference sequence). The CDR3, as DNA: TGTGCCTGGAGCTCGTTGTACCAAGAGACCCAGTACTTC. This codes for CAWSSLYQETQYF. Supplemented by reference TRBV30 and TRBJ2-5, the full variable domain reads SQTIHQWPATLVQPVGSPLSLECTVEGTSNPNLYWYRQAAGRGLQLLFYSVGIGQISSEVPQNLSASRPQDRQFILSSKKLLLSDSGFYLCAWSSLYQETQYFGPGTRLLVL.

The rearrangement uses TRBV19 and TRBJ1-5; D remains ambiguous. The germline V gene has CDR1 LNHDA and CDR2 SQIVND (reference sequence). Trimming cost V 5 bases and J 3 bases, with 14 bases left between them. The CDR3 covers 15 residues. The CDR3 nucleotides are TGTGCCAGTAGTTCATCAGGAGGATACAATCAGCCCCAGCATTTT. Translating gives CASSSSGGYNQPQHF.

The chain employs TRBV18 and TRBJ2-5, with 10 bases aligning to TRBD1. This CDR3 is built from 15 residues. J gave up 4 bases and V 0 bases, and 2 bases lay outside the gene matches. Germline V gene lookup returns CDR1 KGHSH and CDR2 LQKENI. CDR3 in DNA: TGTGCCAGCTCACCACCGGGACAGGGGCCAGAGACCCAGTACTTC. As protein: CASSPPGQGPETQYF.

The chain has TRBV5-8 and TRBJ1-5; the match to TRBD1 covers 9 bases. V lost 4 bases, J lost 5 bases, and 10 bases stayed unmatched. This CDR3 is 16 amino acids long. Germline V gives CDR1 SGHTS, CDR2 YDEGEE. The CDR3, as DNA: TGTGCCAGCAGCAGGGGGGACAGGGACGGCCATCAGCCCCAGCATTTT. Amino acid sequence: CASSRGDRDGHQPQHF.

This clone has just one count. The chain couples TRBV4-2 to TRBJ2-1; the match to TRBD2 covers 8 bases. This CDR3 spans 16 amino acids. CDR1 LGHNA and CDR2 YNFKEQ come from the germline V gene. The V segment lost 0 bases and the J segment 7 bases; nucleotides outside the gene matches: 8. In DNA form, the CDR3 reads TGTGCCAGCAGCCAAGAGAGAGCGGGAGAGGGAAATGAGCAGTTCTTC. Translating it yields CASSQERAGEGNEQFF.

The CDR3 DNA is TGCGCCAGCAGCCAAGACTCGCTAGCGGGAGCTGCCGAGCAGTACTTC. Amino acids: CASSQDSLAGAAEQYF. V and J are TRBV4-1 and TRBJ2-7, with 10 bases lining up with TRBD2. CDR3 length: 16 amino acids. Germline values: CDR1 MGHRA, CDR2 YSYEKL. V was clipped by 0 bases and J by 6 bases; unmatched bases: 8.

The chain links TRBV27 to TRBJ2-3, with 7 positions matching TRBD2. Germline V lookup: CDR1 MNHEY, CDR2 SMNVEV (reference sequence). Losses at the gene ends were 5 bases for V and 4 bases for J; bases not matched to a gene: 9. The CDR3 consists of 15 residues. The CDR3 spells CASSVLTSPPDTQYF. CDR3 bases: TGTGCCAGCAGTGTACTGACTAGCCCCCCAGATACGCAGTATTTT.

This clone came up many times. The chain employs TRBV30 and TRBJ1-6; D gene unclear. Trimming pared 0 bases from V and 6 bases from J, leaving 9 bases between. The CDR3 spans 14 residues. Germline-derived CDR1 and CDR2 are GTSNPN and SVGIG (reference sequence). The CDR3 nucleotides read TGTGCCTGGAGTGTTAAGAGGCTTAATTCACCCCTCCACTTT. This gives the protein CAWSVKRLNSPLHF.

The chain joins TRBV2 to TRBJ1-6; D gene ambiguous. V was pared by 2 bases and J by 0 bases, with 5 bases between. Per germline, CDR1 SNHLY and CDR2 FYNNEI. This CDR3 has 15 amino acids. This CDR3 reads CASSERSSYNSPLHF. CDR3 DNA sequence: TGTGCCAGCAGTGAAAGGAGCTCCTATAATTCACCCCTCCACTTT.

The chain joins TRBV5-1 to TRBJ2-3; 10 positions agree with TRBD1. The V gene's germline CDR1 is SGHRS and CDR2 YFSETQ. This CDR3 has 15 residues. Unmatched junction bases numbered 4, after V lost 4 bases and J lost 2 bases. As DNA, the CDR3 is TGCGCCAGCAGCCCCGGGACAGGGGTCACAGATACGCAGTATTTT. This translates into CASSPGTGVTDTQYF.

The rearrangement links TRBV10-3 to TRBJ1-2, with D tentatively TRBD1 (6 bases). The CDR3 sequence is 15 residues long. Germline CDR1 is ENHRY and CDR2 is SYGVKD. V was pared by 6 bases and J by 3 bases, with 17 bases between. The chain's CDR3 is CAISSSWGPDYGYTF. The CDR3, as DNA: TGTGCCATCAGCTCCAGCTGGGGGCCCGACTATGGCTACACCTTC.

The J gene is TRBJ1-2, the V gene TRBV30, with D maybe TRBD1 (6 bases). The CDR3 is made up of 12 amino acids. Trimming removed 2 bases at V and 6 bases at J, with 10 bases between. Per the germline V gene, CDR1 is GTSNPN and CDR2 is SVGIG (reference sequence). The CDR3 region is CAWSTGHHGYTF. In nucleotides, the CDR3 is TGTGCCTGGAGTACGGGACACCATGGCTACACCTTC. The variable domain in full, completed from reference TRBV30 and TRBJ1-2, reads SQTIHQWPATLVQPVGSPLSLECTVEGTSNPNLYWYRQAAGRGLQLLFYSVGIGQISSEVPQNLSASRPQDRQFILSSKKLLLSDSGFYLCAWSTGHHGYTFGSGTRLTVV.

The chain uses TRBV7-2 and TRBJ2-5; 7 nucleotides align to TRBD1. CDR1 is SGHTA, CDR2 FQGNSA, per germline. The CDR3 consists of 15 residues. V was clipped by 5 bases and J by 2 bases; unmatched bases: 8. CDR3 in amino acids: CASSLYPGQQETQYF. In nucleotides, the CDR3 is TGTGCCAGCAGCCTTTATCCGGGACAGCAAGAGACCCAGTACTTC.

V and J are TRBV28 and TRBJ1-4, with D unresolved. The CDR3 extends over 13 amino acids. V was trimmed by 9 bases and J by 4 bases, leaving 12 bases between them. Germline values: CDR1 MDHEN, CDR2 SYDVKM. CDR3 sequence reads: CASSGSFNEKLFF. The CDR3 bases are TGTGCCAGTTCCGGGTCTTTTAATGAAAAACTGTTTTTT.

The chain joins TRBV2 to TRBJ1-1; D unresolved. CDR1 and CDR2 (germline): SNHLY, FYNNEI. Between the trimmed V and J ends, which lost 4 bases and 8 bases, there was a span of 11 bases. The CDR3 contains 12 residues. The CDR3 sequence: CASSGTLEEAFF. CDR3 nucleotide sequence: TGTGCCAGCAGTGGGACTTTGGAAGAAGCTTTCTTT.

This chain connects TRBV15 to TRBJ2-5, with TRBD2 matching 8 bases. Germline CDR1 and CDR2: LNHNV and YYDKDF (reference sequence). V shed 0 bases and J 5 bases; nucleotides not matched to a gene: 8. The CDR3 is 16 amino acids. CDR3 amino acids: CATSRDLAGGAETQYF. The DNA for the CDR3 is TGTGCCACCAGCAGAGATCTGGCGGGAGGTGCTGAGACCCAGTACTTC.

This clone was recorded a few times. This sequence joins TRBV4-3 and TRBJ1-4; D might be TRBD1 (6 bases). V lost 3 bases and J 10 bases, leaving 15 bases between the germline ends. The CDR3 length is 14 residues. Germline V gives CDR1 LGHNA, CDR2 YSLEER. CDR3 nucleotide sequence: TGCGCCAGCAGCCACCGCGGGGGGGCCGGAAAACTGTTTTTT. This encodes CASSHRGGAGKLFF.

The chain has TRBV3-1 (or the pseudogene TRBV3-2) and TRBJ2-6; 10 nucleotides align to TRBD1. The CDR3 runs 18 residues. The germline V gene encodes CDR1 LGHDT and CDR2 YNNKEL (reference sequence). The V segment lost 2 bases and the J segment 2 bases; nucleotides outside the gene matches: 6. DNA for the CDR3: TGTGCCAGCAGCCAACCGCGGGACAGGGGACCTGGGGCCAACGTCCTGACTTTC. Protein: CASSQPRDRGPGANVLTF.

The genes are TRBV4-2 and TRBJ2-1; 9 nucleotides match TRBD2. Germline loops: CDR1 LGHNA, CDR2 YNFKEQ. The CDR3 covers 16 residues. The V segment lost 1 base and the J segment 8 bases; nucleotides outside the gene matches: 9. The CDR3 sequence is CASSQGYSGRSYEQFF. The CDR3 bases are TGTGCCAGCAGCCAAGGGTATAGCGGGAGAAGTTATGAGCAGTTCTTC.

A few counts support this clone. The chain combines TRBV19 with TRBJ1-2; D remains ambiguous. The CDR3 loop spans 14 amino acids. V was pared by 5 bases and J by 0 bases, with 10 bases between. Germline V CDR1 and CDR2: LNHDA, SQIVND (reference sequence). The CDR3 protein is CASSLSGSNYGYTF. In DNA form, the CDR3 reads TGTGCCAGTAGTCTCAGTGGTTCTAACTATGGCTACACCTTC.